This T cell receptor (beta chain) was recovered during a study of metastatic and nonmetastatic thyroid tumors. Study information: From malignant and benign thyroid patients, repertoires in blood and in tumor or nodule tissue were compared. Study-wide results and caveats: Significantly greater TCR beta diversity was reportedly found in malignant thyroid tumors than in benign nodules (in blood and tumor).

As originally analysed: Researchers built a distant-metastasis classifier for papillary thyroid cancer that drew on CDR3 differences across clinicopathological groups. TCRdb re-called clones via MiXCR from the PCR reads. These V and J calls are TCRdb output, not the study's own analysis. The sample carries approximately 7,800 clones, 28% recorded once. Germline values: CDR1 MNHNS, CDR2 SASEGT. The V gene lost 6 bases and the J gene lost 8 bases, with 14 bases spanning the gap. The CDR3 runs to 13 residues. A word on this clone: Its target is unknown.

Ahead of thyroid surgery, no patient had received treatment of any kind. The TCR sequence derives from a male donor with papillary thyroid cancer or a benign thyroid nodule (not recorded which). Some clones in this sample may be carry-over from other donors' samples. J is TRBJ2-1 and V is TRBV6-1; D could derive from TRBD1 or TRBD2 (5 bases each). Sequencing was performed on tumor tissue. The CDR3 sequence: CASRGRADDEQFF. The DNA of the CDR3 is TGTGCCAGCAGGGGGCGGGCCGACGATGAGCAGTTCTTC.